This T cell receptor (beta chain) originates from a study of response to subunit inactivated influenza vaccine. Study-level results: Authors proposed each seasonal influenza vaccination draws in few new T cells.

Germline CDR1 and CDR2: SGHTA and FQGNSA. V was cut by 8 bases and J by 7 bases, with 20 bases left in between. The CDR3 spans 15 residues. About this clonotype: The antigen is unknown.

TCRdb called the RT-PCR reads again in MiXCR, with one record for every CDR3 protein. Of some 160,000 distinct CDR3 sequences listed, roughly 11% are singletons. The sequence came from a man between 45 and 60 years old who received an inactivated influenza vaccine. V gene TRBV7-2 combines with J gene TRBJ1-4; weak D call: TRBD1 (6 bases). This material consisted of non-naive T cells sorted from PBMCs, taken roughly 47 days after vaccination. The CDR3 loop is CASRSQAGGGEKLFF. CDR3 nucleotide sequence: TGTGCCAGCCGCTCCCAGGCGGGGGGCGGTGAAAAACTGTTTTTT.